This T cell receptor (beta chain) was documented in a study of early T cells in non-severe SARS-CoV-2 infection. About the research overall: Bulk RNA isolated from unsorted whole blood underwent sequencing; chains were not paired. General study results and limits: Anti-spike CD8 specificities were favored by VDJdb matching, whose results missed private and CD4 specificities.

The CDR3 totals 14 residues. CDR1 is SEHNR and CDR2 is FQNEAQ in the germline V gene (reference sequence). V shed 1 base and J shed 3 bases, with 9 bases lying between them. cDNA molecules, individually, were tagged with unique molecular identifiers. A single record per CDR3 protein comes from TCRdb applying MiXCR to the 5' RACE reads. Among under 90,000 distinct CDR3 sequences listed, approximately 14% were seen once. To note about this clonotype: The antigen is undetermined.

Sequenced sample: whole blood. The receptor comes from an adult who was a healthcare worker with PCR-confirmed SARS-CoV-2 infection or an uninfected control (not recorded which). The chain employs TRBV7-9 and TRBJ1-2; D perhaps matches TRBD1 (5 bases). CDR3 DNA: TGTGCCAGCAGCTTAGGTATAGGGGACTATGGCTACACCTTC. It encodes CASSLGIGDYGYTF.